Listed here are 25 T cell receptor beta chains from one sample, sequenced in a study of T cells in Graves' hyperthyroidism and ophthalmopathy. Template material for amplifying TCR beta CDR3 regions consisted of RNA transcripts. A first-round RT-PCR of the TCR CDR3 used the HTBI primer set. Via MiXCR, TCRdb re-called the multiplex PCR reads, giving one row per CDR3 protein. The table includes some 180,000 distinct CDR3 sequences, approximately 15% detected once. Sequencing used blood. Source of these receptors: a woman in her forties or fifties with Graves' hyperthyroidism.

This clonotype was picked up many times. It may be a read error: a sequence one base away is much more abundant. This chain uses TRBV7-2 with TRBJ1-3; D not resolved. Germline V lookup: CDR1 SGHTA, CDR2 FQGNSA. This CDR3 is 16 amino acids long. The CDR3 spells CASSLAVAVSGNTTYF. Written as DNA, the CDR3 is TGTGCCAGCAGCTTAGCTGTAGCGGTCTCTGGAAACACCACATATTTT.

This clonotype was counted ten times or more. CDR3 sequence reads: CASSRQGANGYTF. The CDR3 DNA is TGTGCCAGCAGCCGACAGGGGGCGAATGGCTACACCTTC. This sequence joins TRBV5-6 and TRBJ1-2, with 10 bases aligning to TRBD1. The CDR3 extends over 13 amino acids. V lost 4 bases, J lost 6 bases, and 3 bases stayed unmatched. The V gene's germline CDR1 is SGHDT and CDR2 YYEEEE. The full variable domain, its missing parts supplied by reference TRBV5-6 and TRBJ1-2, is DAGVTQSPTHLIKTRGQQVTLRCSPKSGHDTVSWYQQALGQGPQFIFQYYEEEERQRGNFPDRFSGHQFPNYSSELNVNALLLGDSALYLCASSRQGANGYTFGSGTRLTVV.

This clonotype was counted many times. The chain uses TRBV3-1 and TRBJ1-2; 7 bases map to TRBD1. CDR3 length: 15 residues. Germline values: CDR1 LGHDT, CDR2 YNNKEL (reference sequence). Trimming took 4 bases from V and 8 from J; bases not matched to a gene: 13. The CDR3 nucleotides are TGTGCCAGCAGCCCAGGGGGGAGAAACGGAAACGGCTACACCTTC. Amino acids: CASSPGGRNGNGYTF.

This clonotype was seen at least ten times. The chain employs TRBV2 and TRBJ1-1; unclear D gene. Germline assignment: CDR1 SNHLY and CDR2 FYNNEI. This CDR3 is built from 12 residues. V lost 2 bases, J lost 6 bases, and 7 bases lay in between. CDR3 region: CASSENAAEAFF. For the CDR3, the DNA is TGTGCCAGCAGTGAAAATGCAGCTGAAGCTTTCTTT. Using reference TRBV2 and TRBJ1-1 for the parts outside the CDR3, the full variable domain is EPEVTQTPSHQVTQMGQEVILRCVPISNHLYFYWYRQILGQKVEFLVSFYNNEISEKSEIFDDQFSVERPDGSNFTLKIRSTKLEDSAMYFCASSENAAEAFFGQGTRLTVV.

This clonotype was recorded many times. V and J are TRBV6-1 and TRBJ2-5, with 9 bases identical to TRBD1. V dropped 5 bases and J dropped 5; count of bases not matched to a gene: 6. The CDR3 contains 14 residues. CDR1 and CDR2 from the germline V gene are MNHNS and SASEGT. CDR3 region: CASSYRDRVETQYF. The CDR3 DNA is TGTGCCAGCAGTTACCGGGACAGGGTGGAGACCCAGTACTTC.

The chain carries TRBV7-9 and TRBJ2-7; no definite D call. This CDR3 spans 13 amino acids. Germline CDR1 SEHNR, CDR2 FQNEAQ (reference sequence). V was clipped by 5 bases and J by 3 bases, with 11 bases between them. CDR3 amino acids: CASSMAANYEQYF. In DNA form, the CDR3 reads TGTGCCAGCAGCATGGCCGCCAACTACGAGCAGTACTTC.

This clonotype was seen repeatedly, ten times or more. The chain carries TRBV2 and TRBJ1-1, with D possibly being TRBD1 (5 bases). V was trimmed by 5 bases and J by 7 bases, leaving 8 bases between them. The germline V gene has CDR1 SNHLY and CDR2 FYNNEI. There are 11 residues in the CDR3. For the CDR3, the DNA is TGTGCCAGCAGTACAGGAAGTGAAGCTTTCTTT. Its translation is CASSTGSEAFF.

CDR3 sequence reads: CASSPQGALGDQPQHF. The CDR3 DNA reads TGTGCCAGCTCACCCCAGGGGGCACTGGGGGATCAGCCCCAGCATTTT. The chain recombines TRBV18 with TRBJ1-5; the match to TRBD1 covers 8 bases. Germline values: CDR1 KGHSH, CDR2 LQKENI. V lost 3 bases, J lost 5 bases, and 9 bases stayed unmatched. The CDR3 runs 16 residues.

This clonotype was seen many times. This CDR3 is CASSPPGQGAVFF. CDR3 DNA: TGTGCCAGCTCACCACCTGGACAGGGGGCGGTGTTCTTC. The rearrangement joins TRBV18 to TRBJ2-1; 11 nucleotides match TRBD1. CDR3 size: 13 residues. In germline, CDR1 is KGHSH, CDR2 LQKENI. The trim removed 0 bases at V and 15 bases at J, leaving 4 bases unmatched.

This clonotype was picked up many times. V usage is TRBV4-1 and J usage is TRBJ1-1, with a possible D match to TRBD1 (6 bases). Trimming pared 3 bases from V and 1 base from J, leaving 12 bases between. This CDR3 is built from 15 residues. The germline CDR1 and CDR2 sequences are MGHRA and YSYEKL. CDR3 sequence: CASSHAGHGNTEAFF. The CDR3 DNA follows: TGCGCCAGCAGCCACGCGGGACACGGGAACACTGAAGCTTTCTTT.

This clonotype has at least ten counts. The chain links TRBV6-2 or TRBV6-3 to TRBJ1-1, with a weak D call TRBD1 (5 bases). The CDR3 spans 15 residues. V was shortened by 2 bases and J by 6 bases, with 16 bases between the two germline ends. Germline CDR1 is MNHEY and CDR2 is SVGEGT. CDR3 coding DNA: TGTGCCAGCAGTTACGGGACCTCCGGGGGGGCTGAAGCTTTCTTT. Translating it yields CASSYGTSGGAEAFF.

This clonotype was picked up many times. The J gene is TRBJ1-4, the V gene TRBV11-2; D is possibly TRBD1 (6 bases). Germline CDR1 and CDR2: SGHAT and FQNNGV. The CDR3 covers 16 residues. The germline V and J ends were trimmed by 5 bases and 4 bases, with 17 bases remaining between them. The CDR3 is CASSMPGLGGNEKLFF. The CDR3 nucleotides read TGTGCCAGCAGCATGCCGGGACTAGGGGGTAATGAAAAACTGTTTTTT.

This clonotype was counted at least ten times. The chain has TRBV27 and TRBJ2-3, with 16 bases aligning to TRBD2. CDR1 is MNHEY, CDR2 SMNVEV, per germline (reference sequence). CDR3 length: 18 amino acids. The ends lost 3 bases at V and 3 bases at J; junction bases unmatched: 6. The DNA of the CDR3 is TGTGCCAGCAGTTTTTGGGGACTAGCGGGGGGGCAGACAGATACGCAGTATTTT. It encodes CASSFWGLAGGQTDTQYF.

This clonotype was recorded only once. The rearrangement uses TRBV2 and TRBJ1-2; no firm D call. The germline V gene has CDR1 SNHLY and CDR2 FYNNEI. This CDR3 comprises 11 residues. V was trimmed by 6 bases and J by 2 bases, leaving 4 bases between them. The chain's CDR3 is CASSANYGYTF. In DNA form, the CDR3 reads TGTGCCAGCAGCGCCAACTATGGCTACACCTTC. The full variable domain, in which reference TRBV2 and TRBJ1-2 provide the parts outside the CDR3, is EPEVTQTPSHQVTQMGQEVILRCVPISNHLYFYWYRQILGQKVEFLVSFYNNEISEKSEIFDDQFSVERPDGSNFTLKIRSTKLEDSAMYFCASSANYGYTFGSGTRLTVV.

This clonotype has at least ten counts. V gene TRBV19 combines with J gene TRBJ2-1, with 10 bases aligning to TRBD2. Germline V gene sequence: CDR1 LNHDA, CDR2 SQIVND (reference sequence). The CDR3 has 15 residues. V lost 3 bases and J lost 4; bases outside the gene matches: 3. The CDR3 DNA sequence: TGTGCCAGTAGTATCTCTAGCGGGGGTTACAATGAGCAGTTCTTC. It translates to CASSISSGGYNEQFF.

This clonotype was counted ten times or more. The V call is TRBV20-1, the J call TRBJ1-2; D is uncertain. Deletions cut 6 bases from V and 5 bases from J, with 16 bases between. CDR1 DFQATT and CDR2 SNEGSKA come from the germline V gene (reference sequence). This CDR3 has 13 amino acids. CDR3 in DNA: TGCAGTGCCACCCAGTTCGGGTTTTATGGCTACACCTTC. Protein product: CSATQFGFYGYTF.

This clonotype was found many times. The V call is TRBV7-9, the J call TRBJ2-3; D is unclear. Trimming removed 2 bases at V and 0 bases at J, with 15 bases between. Germline V lookup: CDR1 SEHNR, CDR2 FQNEAQ (reference sequence). This CDR3 is 17 amino acids long. CDR3 coding DNA: TGTGCCAGCAGCTTACCGACGGGTCGCTCTAGCACAGATACGCAGTATTTT. Protein product: CASSLPTGRSSTDTQYF.

The chain employs TRBV6-1 and TRBJ2-2; D is unresolved. Germline CDR1 MNHNS, CDR2 SASEGT. This CDR3 contains 14 residues. Trimming stripped 6 bases from V and 2 bases from J, with 10 bases between. The CDR3 DNA sequence: TGTGCCAGCAGGACACAAACCAACACCGGGGAGCTGTTTTTT. This codes for CASRTQTNTGELFF.

This clonotype was seen many times. J is TRBJ1-5 and V is TRBV9; D gene ambiguous. In germline, CDR1 is SGDLS, CDR2 YYNGEE. The CDR3 extends over 14 amino acids. V was cut by 4 bases and J by 4 bases, with 12 bases left in between. The CDR3 here is CASSPSAANQPQHF. The DNA for the CDR3 is TGTGCCAGCAGCCCCTCCGCGGCGAATCAGCCCCAGCATTTT.

This clonotype has at least ten counts. V is TRBV28 and J is TRBJ2-7; D is ambiguous. With 3 bases removed from V and 1 base from J, the gap between germline ends came to 10 bases. Germline V gene sequence: CDR1 MDHEN, CDR2 SYDVKM. The CDR3 sequence is 14 residues long. DNA for the CDR3: TGTGCCAGCAGTTTTGAAGACACGTCCTACGAGCAGTACTTC. Translation gives CASSFEDTSYEQYF.

This clonotype occurred many times. V and J are TRBV10-3 and TRBJ2-1; 10 bases match TRBD2. J gave up 5 bases and V 1 base, and 11 bases lay outside the gene matches. The CDR3 is 18 amino acids. Germline values: CDR1 ENHRY, CDR2 SYGVKD. In DNA, the CDR3 is TGTGCCATCAGTGAGTGGGGGAGGGGACTAGCGCCAGACAATGAGCAGTTCTTC. It encodes CAISEWGRGLAPDNEQFF.

This clonotype was seen repeatedly, ten times or more. The rearrangement uses TRBV9 and TRBJ2-3; D call uncertain. This CDR3 contains 12 residues. Germline V gene data show CDR1 as SGDLS and CDR2 as YYNGEE. The V and J ends lost 5 bases and 1 base respectively, with 5 bases between them. The CDR3 spells CASSPGTDTQYF. CDR3 DNA: TGTGCCAGCAGTCCCGGCACAGATACGCAGTATTTT.

Many counts were recorded for this clonotype. This chain uses TRBV20-1 with TRBJ2-1; 9 nucleotides align to TRBD2. V lost 2 bases, J lost 5 bases, and 10 bases stayed unmatched. The CDR3 covers 16 residues. Germline loops: CDR1 DFQATT, CDR2 SNEGSKA (reference sequence). CDR3 sequence (DNA): TGCAGTGCTAGATGGTGGCGGGGGGGCCTAAACAATGAGCAGTTCTTC. As protein: CSARWWRGGLNNEQFF.

With regard to this clonotype: A read error may be the cause here, since a much bigger clone is one base away. The J gene is TRBJ2-7, the V gene TRBV3-1; D may correspond to TRBD1 or TRBD2 (5 bases each). This CDR3 contains 15 residues. CDR1 is LGHDT and CDR2 is YNNKEL in the germline V gene (reference sequence). V was shortened by 1 base and J by 7 bases, with 17 bases between the two germline ends. CDR3: CASSQVYGGNNEQYF. In nucleotides, the CDR3 is TGTGCCAGCAGCCAAGTCTATGGGGGTAACAATGAGCAGTACTTC.

The table lists this clonotype with many counts. The gene calls are TRBV6-4 and TRBJ2-1, with 10 positions matching TRBD2. The CDR3 is made up of 15 amino acids. Germline V gene sequence: CDR1 MRHNA, CDR2 SNTAGT. V lost 2 bases to trimming and J lost 6 bases; unmatched junction nucleotides: 4. The CDR3, as DNA: TGTGCCAGCAGTGACGTTAGCGGGGGGTCCAATGAGCAGTTCTTC. Amino acids: CASSDVSGGSNEQFF.